The rows below give T cell receptor beta chains drawn from one sample of a study of blood T cell repertoires in COVID-19. Here immunoSEQ multiplex PCR was the method, and the copy in TCRdb shows in-frame clones only, minus some. The sample consists of 1,500 to 2,000 clones, roughly 69% of them appearing once. Sequenced material: peripheral blood. The receptor source for this set is a man aged 65 to 85 with active COVID-19. CDR3s include the opening cysteine and the closing phenylalanine or tryptophan. D genes are given only for firm matches. A row's size may be missing; if present it is once, few, many or a size class.

d_call,v_call,j_call,clone_size,cdr3_aa,cdr3_nt
TRBD2,TRBV11-2,TRBJ2-1,large,CASTPPGLAGGEQFF,TGTGCCAGCACCCCTCCGGGACTAGCGGGAGGTGAGCAGTTCTTC
TRBD1,TRBV4-2,TRBJ1-4,.,CASSQAKGQADEKLFF,TGTGCCAGCAGCCAAGCAAAGGGACAGGCTGACGAAAAACTGTTTTTT
.,TRBV18,TRBJ2-2,.,CASSSDGGPRYTGELFF,TGTGCCAGCTCCTCGGACGGAGGACCCCGATACACCGGGGAGCTGTTTTTT
TRBD2,TRBV6-1,TRBJ2-7,.,CASSEALGSGRSSYEQYF,TGTGCCAGCAGTGAAGCGCTCGGTAGCGGGAGATCATCCTACGAGCAGTACTTC
TRBD2,TRBV6-6,TRBJ2-3,.,CASSGGPGAQYF,TGTGCCAGCTCGGGGGGGCCGGGGGCGCAGTATTTT
TRBD2,TRBV15,TRBJ2-1,.,CATSRVGGVAGILNEQFF,TGTGCCACCAGCAGAGTTGGGGGGGTAGCGGGAATACTCAATGAGCAGTTCTTC
.,TRBV6-6,TRBJ1-2,.,CASSYREDGYTF,TGTGCCAGCAGTTACAGGGAGGATGGCTACACCTTC
TRBD1,TRBV14,TRBJ2-3,.,CASRSGGVNRDTQYF,TGTGCCAGCAGATCAGGGGGCGTAAATAGAGATACGCAGTATTTT
.,TRBV18,TRBJ2-1,few,CASSPGIVVDNEQFF,TGTGCCAGCTCACCAGGTATAGTCGTCGACAATGAGCAGTTCTTC
.,TRBV27,TRBJ1-2,.,CASSRTIYGGYTF,TGTGCCAGCAGTAGGACAATCTATGGAGGCTACACCTTC
TRBD2,TRBV7-9,TRBJ2-1,large,CASSLTSGGFYNEQFF,TGTGCCAGCAGCTTAACTAGCGGGGGGTTCTACAATGAGCAGTTCTTC
.,TRBV19,TRBJ1-1,.,CASSIVVNTEAFF,TGTGCCAGTAGTATTGTAGTGAACACTGAAGCTTTCTTT
.,TRBV10-2,TRBJ1-1,.,CATKRGMNTEAFF,TGCGCCACCAAACGGGGGATGAACACTGAAGCTTTCTTT
.,TRBV5-1,TRBJ2-3,.,CASNPGGTDTQYF,TGTGCCAGCAACCCGGGGGGCACAGATACGCAGTATTTT
.,TRBV9,TRBJ2-3,.,CASSVEGHSRPDTQYF,TGTGCCAGCAGCGTAGAAGGACACTCAAGACCAGATACGCAGTATTTT
.,TRBV19,TRBJ2-3,.,CASSGDTTPSTDTQYF,TGTGCCAGTAGTGGAGATACTACCCCTAGCACAGATACGCAGTATTTT
.,TRBV15,TRBJ2-1,once,CATSRGSGFYNEQFF,TGTGCCACCAGCAGAGGTAGCGGTTTCTACAATGAGCAGTTCTTC
TRBD2,TRBV18,TRBJ2-2,.,CASSHSGGSNTGELFF,TGTGCCAGCTCGCATAGCGGGGGGTCGAACACCGGGGAGCTGTTTTTT
.,TRBV7-3,TRBJ2-5,.,CASSLTGRRSQETQYF,TGTGCCAGCAGCTTAACGGGTAGGAGGTCGCAAGAGACCCAGTACTTC
.,TRBV13,TRBJ2-7,few,CASSLSPQTSYEQYF,TGTGCCAGCAGCTTAAGCCCTCAGACTTCCTACGAGCAGTACTTC
TRBD2,TRBV9,TRBJ2-1,.,CASSVDTSGRSYNEQFF,TGTGCCAGCAGCGTTGATACTAGCGGGAGGTCCTACAATGAGCAGTTCTTC
TRBD2,TRBV5-4,TRBJ2-5,.,CASGRGGGAAETQYF,TGTGCCAGCGGGAGAGGCGGGGGGGCCGCGGAGACCCAGTACTTC
.,TRBV5-5,TRBJ1-1,.,CASSLTDTEAFF,TGTGCCAGCAGCTTGACAGACACTGAAGCTTTCTTT
TRBD2,TRBV5-1,TRBJ2-5,.,CASSPGRGLQETQYF,TGCGCCAGCAGCCCTGGGAGGGGACTCCAAGAGACCCAGTACTTC
.,TRBV10-3,TRBJ2-3,once,CAISEVRVPDTQYF,TGTGCCATCAGTGAAGTCAGGGTTCCAGATACGCAGTATTTT
TRBD1,TRBV12-3/TRBV12-4,TRBJ1-2,.,CASSFNRGNGYTF,TGTGCCAGCAGTTTCAACAGGGGGAATGGCTACACCTTC
.,TRBV7-9,TRBJ2-7,.,CASSSPTGSGYEQYF,TGTGCCAGCAGCTCCCCGACAGGTTCGGGCTACGAGCAGTACTTC
.,TRBV6-6,TRBJ2-7,.,CASSTYGRESSEQYF,TGTGCCAGCAGCACATACGGAAGGGAGTCTAGCGAGCAGTACTTC
TRBD1,TRBV3-1/TRBV3-2,TRBJ1-2,.,CASSRDRVGYTF,TGTGCCAGCAGCCGCGACAGGGTAGGCTACACCTTC
.,TRBV18,TRBJ1-3,.,CASSPSGSSGNTIYF,TGTGCCAGCTCCCCCTCGGGTAGCTCTGGAAACACCATATATTTT
.,TRBV18,TRBJ1-1,.,CASSPGSRGAEAFF,TGTGCCAGCTCACCCGGATCACGGGGGGCTGAAGCTTTCTTT
.,TRBV12-1,TRBJ2-1,.,CASKKALQRNNEQFF,TGTGCCAGCAAAAAGGCCCTCCAGCGGAACAATGAGCAGTTCTTC
.,TRBV5-1,TRBJ1-1,.,CASSLDDGGEAFF,TGCGCCAGCAGCTTGGATGATGGAGGTGAAGCTTTCTTT
.,TRBV28,TRBJ1-2,.,CASAINYGYTF,TGTGCCAGTGCGATAAACTATGGCTACACCTTC
TRBD2,TRBV7-8,TRBJ2-1,.,CASSVGLQRGDNEQFF,TGTGCCAGCAGCGTCGGGCTTCAGCGGGGGGACAATGAGCAGTTCTTC
TRBD1,TRBV6-1,TRBJ2-1,.,CASRDRGRGEQFF,TGTGCCAGCCGTGACAGGGGGCGAGGTGAGCAGTTCTTC
.,TRBV7-9,TRBJ2-7,.,CASSLLVGWEQYF,TGTGCCAGCAGCCTCCTCGTCGGGTGGGAGCAGTACTTC
.,TRBV5-6,TRBJ1-1,.,CASSYDINTEAFF,TGTGCCAGCAGCTACGACATAAACACTGAAGCTTTCTTT
TRBD1,TRBV19,TRBJ1-5,.,CASSTPGQHSNQPQHF,TGTGCCAGTAGTACACCGGGACAGCATAGCAATCAGCCCCAGCATTTT
.,TRBV24-1,TRBJ1-1,.,CATSEAGEAFF,TGTGCCACCAGTGAGGCGGGTGAAGCTTTCTTT
.,TRBV24-1,TRBJ1-2,large,CATKKTGLYGYTF,TGTGCCACCAAAAAGACAGGCCTCTATGGCTACACCTTC
TRBD1,TRBV7-9,TRBJ2-2,.,CASSLPYWTGEGTGELFF,TGTGCCAGCAGCTTACCATACTGGACAGGGGAAGGCACCGGGGAGCTGTTTTTT
.,TRBV7-9,TRBJ2-3,.,CASSHPAETASTDTQYF,TGTGCCAGCAGCCACCCCGCTGAGACAGCCAGCACAGATACGCAGTATTTT
.,TRBV3-1/TRBV3-2,TRBJ1-5,.,CASSQDVDRPQHF,TGTGCCAGCAGCCAAGATGTAGACAGGCCCCAGCATTTT
.,TRBV6-6,TRBJ1-1,few,CAIQGPTEAFF,TGTGCCATACAGGGTCCCACTGAAGCTTTCTTT
TRBD1,TRBV2,TRBJ1-4,.,CASSRTGENEKLFF,TGTGCCAGCAGTCGGACAGGGGAAAATGAAAAACTGTTTTTT
.,TRBV9,TRBJ1-2,.,CASSVVLGSYGYTF,TGTGCCAGCAGCGTAGTTCTAGGGAGCTATGGCTACACCTTC
.,TRBV23-1,TRBJ1-3,.,CASSRGLEAAGNTIYF,TGCGCCAGCAGTCGGGGTTTGGAAGCGGCGGGAAACACCATATATTTT
.,TRBV10-3,TRBJ1-1,.,CAISGRGGAAEAFF,TGTGCCATCAGTGGCCGAGGAGGGGCCGCTGAAGCTTTCTTT
TRBD1,TRBV14,TRBJ2-2,few,CASSQAGTGGRTGELFF,TGTGCCAGCAGCCAAGCAGGTACAGGGGGTCGCACCGGGGAGCTGTTTTTT
TRBD1,TRBV6-2/TRBV6-3,TRBJ2-7,.,CASSSASPGQRYEQYF,TGTGCCAGCAGTAGCGCGTCCCCGGGACAGAGATACGAGCAGTACTTC
.,TRBV6-5,TRBJ2-5,few,CASTYYRDETQYF,TGTGCCAGCACTTATTACAGGGACGAGACCCAGTACTTC
.,TRBV27,TRBJ2-2,.,CASSPLSVTNTGELFF,TGTGCCAGCAGTCCCCTCTCTGTTACGAACACCGGGGAGCTGTTTTTT